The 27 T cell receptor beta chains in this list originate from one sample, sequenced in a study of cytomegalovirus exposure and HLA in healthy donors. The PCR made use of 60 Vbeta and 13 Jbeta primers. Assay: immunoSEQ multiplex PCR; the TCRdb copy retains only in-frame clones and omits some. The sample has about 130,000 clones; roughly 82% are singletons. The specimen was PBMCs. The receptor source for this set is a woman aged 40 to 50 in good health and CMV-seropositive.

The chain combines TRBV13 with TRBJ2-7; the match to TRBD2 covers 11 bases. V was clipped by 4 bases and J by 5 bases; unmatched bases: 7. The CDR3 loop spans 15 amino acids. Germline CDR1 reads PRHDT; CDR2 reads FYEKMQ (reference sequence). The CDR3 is CASSSLAGGIHEQYF. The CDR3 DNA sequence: TGTGCCAGCAGCTCCCTAGCGGGAGGAATCCACGAGCAGTACTTC.

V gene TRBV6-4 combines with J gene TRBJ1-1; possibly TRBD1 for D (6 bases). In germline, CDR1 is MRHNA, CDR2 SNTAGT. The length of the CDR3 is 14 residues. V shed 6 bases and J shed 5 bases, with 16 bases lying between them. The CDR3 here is CASRNRERGTEAFF. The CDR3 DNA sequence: TGTGCCAGCAGAAACAGGGAGAGGGGGACTGAAGCTTTCTTT.

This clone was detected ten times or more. The CDR3 protein is CASSIGTQETQYF. The DNA for the CDR3 is TGTGCCAGCAGCATCGGGACACAAGAGACCCAGTACTTC. This chain joins TRBV5-6 and TRBJ2-5; perhaps TRBD1 as D (6 bases). The germline V gene encodes CDR1 SGHDT and CDR2 YYEEEE. Deletions cut 4 bases from V and 2 bases from J, with 9 bases between. The CDR3 sequence is 13 residues long.

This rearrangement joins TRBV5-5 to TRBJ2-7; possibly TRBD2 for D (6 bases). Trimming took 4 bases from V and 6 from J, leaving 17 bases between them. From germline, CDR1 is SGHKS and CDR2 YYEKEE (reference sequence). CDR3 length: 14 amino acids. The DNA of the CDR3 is TGTGCCAGCAGCCCAATAGCGGCCCAGGGCGAGCAGTACTTC. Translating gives CASSPIAAQGEQYF.

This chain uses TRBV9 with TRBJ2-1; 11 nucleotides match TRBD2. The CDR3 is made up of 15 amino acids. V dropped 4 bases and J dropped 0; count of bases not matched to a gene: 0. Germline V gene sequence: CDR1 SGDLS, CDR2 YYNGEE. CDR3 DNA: TGTGCCAGCAGCACTAGCGGGAGCTCCTACAATGAGCAGTTCTTC. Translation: CASSTSGSSYNEQFF. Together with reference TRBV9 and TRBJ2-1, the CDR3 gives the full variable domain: DSGVTQTPKHLITATGQRVTLRCSPRSGDLSVYWYQQSLDQGLQFLIQYYNGEERAKGNILERFSAQQFPDLHSELNLSSLELGDSALYFCASSTSGSSYNEQFFGPGTRLTVL.

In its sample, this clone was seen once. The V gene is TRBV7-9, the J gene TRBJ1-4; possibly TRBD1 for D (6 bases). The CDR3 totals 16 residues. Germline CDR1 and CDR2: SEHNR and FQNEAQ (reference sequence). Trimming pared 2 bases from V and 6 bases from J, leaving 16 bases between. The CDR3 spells CASSLSGGQIDEKLFF. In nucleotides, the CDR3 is TGTGCCAGCAGCTTAAGCGGGGGGCAAATCGATGAAAAACTGTTTTTT.

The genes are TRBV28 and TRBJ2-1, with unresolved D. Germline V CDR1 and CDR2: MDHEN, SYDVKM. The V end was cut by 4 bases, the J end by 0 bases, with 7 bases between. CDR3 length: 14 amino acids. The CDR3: CASSSPSSYNEQFF. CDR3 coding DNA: TGTGCCAGCAGTTCCCCTAGCTCCTACAATGAGCAGTTCTTC.

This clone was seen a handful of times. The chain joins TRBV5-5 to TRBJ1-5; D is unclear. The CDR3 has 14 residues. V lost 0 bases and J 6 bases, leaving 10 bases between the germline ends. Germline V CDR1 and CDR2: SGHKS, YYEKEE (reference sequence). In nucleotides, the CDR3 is TGTGCCAGCAGCTTGGATCACGGAGGTCAGCCCCAGCATTTT. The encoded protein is CASSLDHGGQPQHF.

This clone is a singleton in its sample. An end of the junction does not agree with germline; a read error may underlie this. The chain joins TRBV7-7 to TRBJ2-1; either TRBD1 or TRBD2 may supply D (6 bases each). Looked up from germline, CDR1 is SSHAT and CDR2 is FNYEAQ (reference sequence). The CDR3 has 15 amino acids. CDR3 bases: TGTGCTAGCAGCTTACAGGGAGGCTCCTACAATGAGCAGTTCTTC. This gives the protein CASSLQGGSYNEQFF. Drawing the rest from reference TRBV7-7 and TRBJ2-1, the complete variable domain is GAGVSQSPRYKVTKRGQDVTLRCDPISSHATLYWYQQALGQGPEFLTYFNYEAQPDKSGLPSDRFSAERPEGSISTLTIQRTEQRDSAMYRCASSLQGGSYNEQFFGPGTRLTVL.

The CDR3 DNA is TGTGCCAGCAGCCCCCTAGCGGGAAAGGAAGAGACCCAGTACTTC. Protein sequence: CASSPLAGKEETQYF. The V call is TRBV9, the J call TRBJ2-5; 9 bases map to TRBD2. The length of the CDR3 is 15 residues. Germline values: CDR1 SGDLS, CDR2 YYNGEE. J was trimmed by 3 bases and V by 4 bases; bases with no gene match: 7.

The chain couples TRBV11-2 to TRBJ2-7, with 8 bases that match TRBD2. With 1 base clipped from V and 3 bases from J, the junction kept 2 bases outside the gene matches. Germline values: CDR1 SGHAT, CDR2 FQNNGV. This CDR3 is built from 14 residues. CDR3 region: CASSLAGGGYEQYF. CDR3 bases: TGTGCCAGCAGCTTAGCGGGGGGGGGCTACGAGCAGTACTTC.

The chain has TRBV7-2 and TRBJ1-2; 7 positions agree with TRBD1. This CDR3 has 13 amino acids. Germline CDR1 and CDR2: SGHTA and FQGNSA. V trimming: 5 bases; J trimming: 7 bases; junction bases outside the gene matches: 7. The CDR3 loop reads CASSLDRVGGYTF. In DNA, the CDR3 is TGTGCCAGCAGCCTAGACAGGGTCGGTGGCTACACCTTC. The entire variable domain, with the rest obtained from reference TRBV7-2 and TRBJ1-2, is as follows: GAGVSQSPSNKVTEKGKDVELRCDPISGHTALYWYRQSLGQGLEFLIYFQGNSAPDKSGLPSDRFSAERTGGSVSTLTIQRTQQEDSAVYLCASSLDRVGGYTFGSGTRLTVV.

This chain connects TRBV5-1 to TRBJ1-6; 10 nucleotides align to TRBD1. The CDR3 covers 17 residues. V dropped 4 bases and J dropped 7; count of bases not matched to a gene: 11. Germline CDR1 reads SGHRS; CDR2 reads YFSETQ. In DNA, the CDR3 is TGCGCCAGCAGCAACTATCCACCGGGACAGGGGAATTCACCCCTCCACTTT. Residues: CASSNYPPGQGNSPLHF.

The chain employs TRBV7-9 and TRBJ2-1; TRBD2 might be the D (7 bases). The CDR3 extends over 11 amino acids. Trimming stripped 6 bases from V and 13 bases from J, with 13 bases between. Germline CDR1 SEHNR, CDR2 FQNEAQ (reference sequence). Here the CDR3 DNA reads TGTGCCAGCAGTTATAGGGGGGGTCAGTTCTTC. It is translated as CASSYRGGQFF.

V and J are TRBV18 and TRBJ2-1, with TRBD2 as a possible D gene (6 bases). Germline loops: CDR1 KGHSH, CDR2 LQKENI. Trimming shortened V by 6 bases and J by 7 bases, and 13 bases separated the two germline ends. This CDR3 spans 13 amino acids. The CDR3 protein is CASSGSGGNEQFF. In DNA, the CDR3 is TGTGCCAGCTCCGGTAGCGGAGGGAATGAGCAGTTCTTC.

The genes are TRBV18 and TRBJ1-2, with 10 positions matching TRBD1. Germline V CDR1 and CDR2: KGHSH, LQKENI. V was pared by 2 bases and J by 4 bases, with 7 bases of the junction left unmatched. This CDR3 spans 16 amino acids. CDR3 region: CASSPSRDRGSYGYTF. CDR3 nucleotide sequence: TGTGCCAGCTCACCATCCCGGGACAGGGGTAGCTATGGCTACACCTTC.

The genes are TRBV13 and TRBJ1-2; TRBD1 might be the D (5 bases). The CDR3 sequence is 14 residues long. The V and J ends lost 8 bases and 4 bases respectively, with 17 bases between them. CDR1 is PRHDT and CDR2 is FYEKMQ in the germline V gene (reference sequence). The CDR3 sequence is CASARRGESYGYTF. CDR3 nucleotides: TGTGCCAGCGCAAGACGGGGGGAGAGCTATGGCTACACCTTC. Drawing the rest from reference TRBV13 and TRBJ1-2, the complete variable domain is AAGVIQSPRHLIKEKRETATLKCYPIPRHDTVYWYQQGPGQDPQFLISFYEKMQSDKGSIPDRFSAQQFSDYHSELNMSSLELGDSALYFCASARRGESYGYTFGSGTRLTVV.

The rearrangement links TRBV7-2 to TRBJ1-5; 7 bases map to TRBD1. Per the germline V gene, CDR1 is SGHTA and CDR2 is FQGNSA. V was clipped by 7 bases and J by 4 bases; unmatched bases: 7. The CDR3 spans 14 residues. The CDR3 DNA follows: TGTGCCAGCACCACAGGACAGGCAAATCAGCCCCAGCATTTT. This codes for CASTTGQANQPQHF.

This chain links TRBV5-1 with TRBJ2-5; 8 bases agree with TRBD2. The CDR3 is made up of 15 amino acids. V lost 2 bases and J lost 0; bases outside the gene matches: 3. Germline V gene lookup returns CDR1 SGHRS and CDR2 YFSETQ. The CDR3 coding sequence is TGCGCCAGCAGCTTCGGGGGACTAGACCAAGAGACCCAGTACTTC. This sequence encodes CASSFGGLDQETQYF.

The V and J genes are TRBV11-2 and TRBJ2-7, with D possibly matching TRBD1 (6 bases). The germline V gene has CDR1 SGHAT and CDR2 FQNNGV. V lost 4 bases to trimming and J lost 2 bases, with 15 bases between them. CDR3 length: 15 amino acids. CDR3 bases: TGTGCCAGCAGCTGGGGCCTAGGGGGAGCCTACGAGCAGTACTTC. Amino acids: CASSWGLGGAYEQYF. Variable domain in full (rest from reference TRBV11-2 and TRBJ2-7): EAGVAQSPRYKIIEKRQSVAFWCNPISGHATLYWYQQILGQGPKLLIQFQNNGVVDDSQLPKDRFSAERLKGVDSTLKIQPAKLEDSAVYLCASSWGLGGAYEQYFGPGTRLTVT.

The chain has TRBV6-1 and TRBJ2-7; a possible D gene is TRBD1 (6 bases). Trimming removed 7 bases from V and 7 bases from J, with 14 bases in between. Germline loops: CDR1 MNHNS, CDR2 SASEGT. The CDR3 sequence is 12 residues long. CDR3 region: CASTVSGDEQYF. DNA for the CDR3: TGTGCCAGCACCGTTTCAGGGGATGAGCAGTACTTC.

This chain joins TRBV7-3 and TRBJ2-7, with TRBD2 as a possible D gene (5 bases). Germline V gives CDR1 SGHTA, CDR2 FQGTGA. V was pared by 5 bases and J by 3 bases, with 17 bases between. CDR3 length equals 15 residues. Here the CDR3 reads CASSRSGVGNYEQYF. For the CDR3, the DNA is TGTGCCAGCAGCCGGTCCGGGGTCGGTAACTACGAGCAGTACTTC.

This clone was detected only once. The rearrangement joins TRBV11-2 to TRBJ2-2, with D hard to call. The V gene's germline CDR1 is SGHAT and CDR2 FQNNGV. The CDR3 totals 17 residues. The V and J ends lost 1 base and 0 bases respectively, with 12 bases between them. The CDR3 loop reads CASSLGVGTANTGELFF. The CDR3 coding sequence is TGTGCCAGCAGCTTAGGGGTAGGCACAGCGAACACCGGGGAGCTGTTTTTT.

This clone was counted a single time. DNA for the CDR3: TGTGCCGGCGACCAGGGTAGGGACACTGAAGCTTTCTTT. Residues: CAGDQGRDTEAFF. V is TRBV30 and J is TRBJ1-1; TRBD1 might be the D (5 bases). Germline CDR1 GTSNPN, CDR2 SVGIG (reference sequence). The ends were cut back, 8 bases at V and 3 bases at J, with 16 bases in the middle. The CDR3 extends over 13 amino acids.

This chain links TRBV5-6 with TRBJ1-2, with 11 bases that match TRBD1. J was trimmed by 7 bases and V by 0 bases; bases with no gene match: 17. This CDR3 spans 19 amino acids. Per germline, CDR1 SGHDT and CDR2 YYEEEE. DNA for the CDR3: TGTGCCAGCAGCTTGGAATTTAGGACAGGGGGCTCTTCTGACCTTGGCTACACCTTC. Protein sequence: CASSLEFRTGGSSDLGYTF.

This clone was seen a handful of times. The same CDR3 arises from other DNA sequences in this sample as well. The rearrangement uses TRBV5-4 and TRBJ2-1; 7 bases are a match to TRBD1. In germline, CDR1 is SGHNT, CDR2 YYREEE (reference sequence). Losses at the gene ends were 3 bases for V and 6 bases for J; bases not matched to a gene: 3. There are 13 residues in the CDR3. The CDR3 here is CASSWDRGNEQFF. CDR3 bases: TGTGCCAGCAGCTGGGACAGAGGCAATGAGCAGTTCTTC.

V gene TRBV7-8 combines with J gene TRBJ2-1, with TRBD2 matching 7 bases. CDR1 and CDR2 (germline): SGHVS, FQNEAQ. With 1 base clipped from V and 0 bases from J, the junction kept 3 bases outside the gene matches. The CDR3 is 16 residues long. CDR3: CASSLDASGSYNEQFF. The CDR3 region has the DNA TGTGCCAGCAGCTTAGATGCTAGCGGCTCCTACAATGAGCAGTTCTTC.